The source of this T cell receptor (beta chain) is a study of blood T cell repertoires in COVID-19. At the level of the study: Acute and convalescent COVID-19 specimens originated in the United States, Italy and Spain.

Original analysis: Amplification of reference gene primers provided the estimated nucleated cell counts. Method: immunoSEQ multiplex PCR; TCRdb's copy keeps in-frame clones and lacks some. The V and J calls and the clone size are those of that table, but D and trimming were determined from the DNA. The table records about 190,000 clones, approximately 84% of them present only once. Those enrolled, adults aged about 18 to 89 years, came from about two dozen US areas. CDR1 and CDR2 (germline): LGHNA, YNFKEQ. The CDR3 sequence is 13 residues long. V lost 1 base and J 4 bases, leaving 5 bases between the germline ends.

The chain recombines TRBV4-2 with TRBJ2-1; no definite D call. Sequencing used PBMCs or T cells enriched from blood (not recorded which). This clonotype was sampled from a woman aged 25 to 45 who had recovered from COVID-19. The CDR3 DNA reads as TGTGCCAGCAGCCAAGCTAATTACAATGAGCAGTTCTTC. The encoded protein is CASSQANYNEQFF.